This T cell receptor beta chain comes out of a study of breast tumors, draining lymph nodes, adjacent tissues. TCRdb itself ran the multiplex PCR reads through MiXCR, one entry per CDR3 protein. The data hold 85,000 to 130,000 distinct CDR3 sequences, with 21% observed a single time. The V gene's germline CDR1 is SEHNR and CDR2 FQNEAQ (reference sequence). This CDR3 contains 14 residues. With 8 bases clipped from V and 0 bases from J, the junction kept 5 bases outside the gene matches. This clonotype was counted at least ten times. The lymph nodes were axillary draining lymph nodes from breast cancer patients.

Sequencing input: axillary lymph node tissue. The chain joins TRBV7-9 to TRBJ2-3, with 7 bases that match TRBD2. The sequence was obtained from a female donor with breast cancer. Some clones in this sample may be carry-over from other donors' samples. CDR3 in DNA: TGTGCCAGCCGAGATAGCGGGAGCACAGATACGCAGTATTTT. Protein product: CASRDSGSTDTQYF.